Listed here is a single TCR beta chain. Profiled with immunoSEQ multiplex PCR; TCRdb holds only in-frame clones, not every one. The repertoire holds about 86,000 clones, with roughly 89% as singletons. The CDR3 totals 16 residues. Trimming shortened V by 5 bases and J by 0 bases, and 14 bases separated the two germline ends. CDR1 and CDR2 from the germline V gene are SNHLY and FYNNEI. The data were taken from a study of OX40 agonist ivuxolimab in advanced cancers. Turning to the study itself: The dose-escalation cohort had hepatocellular carcinoma, melanoma, renal cell or head and neck cancer.

This clonotype was sampled from an adult with an advanced solid tumor such as melanoma, head and neck, liver or kidney cancer. The gene calls are TRBV2 and TRBJ1-3; maybe TRBD1 (5 bases). The sample was CD4+ or CD8+ T cells sorted from blood, taken in a trial of the OX40 agonist ivuxolimab. The CDR3 DNA is TGTGCCAGCAGTCCTTATGGGGCCGGCTCTGGAAACACCATATATTTT. It codes for CASSPYGAGSGNTIYF.